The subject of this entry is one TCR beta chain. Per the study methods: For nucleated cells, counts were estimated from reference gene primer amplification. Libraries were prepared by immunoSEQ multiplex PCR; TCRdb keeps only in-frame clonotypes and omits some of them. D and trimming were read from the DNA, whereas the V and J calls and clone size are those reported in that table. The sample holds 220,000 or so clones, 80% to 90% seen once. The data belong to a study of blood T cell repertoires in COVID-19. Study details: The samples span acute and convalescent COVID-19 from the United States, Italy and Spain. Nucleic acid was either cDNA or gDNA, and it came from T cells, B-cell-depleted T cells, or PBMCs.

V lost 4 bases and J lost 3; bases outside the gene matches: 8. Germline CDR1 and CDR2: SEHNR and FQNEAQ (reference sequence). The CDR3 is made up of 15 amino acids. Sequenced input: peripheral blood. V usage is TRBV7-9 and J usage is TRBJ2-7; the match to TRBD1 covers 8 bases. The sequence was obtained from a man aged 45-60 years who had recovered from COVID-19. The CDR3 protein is CASSSRTGLIYEQYF. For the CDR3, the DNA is TGTGCCAGCAGCTCCCGGACAGGGCTCATCTACGAGCAGTACTTC.